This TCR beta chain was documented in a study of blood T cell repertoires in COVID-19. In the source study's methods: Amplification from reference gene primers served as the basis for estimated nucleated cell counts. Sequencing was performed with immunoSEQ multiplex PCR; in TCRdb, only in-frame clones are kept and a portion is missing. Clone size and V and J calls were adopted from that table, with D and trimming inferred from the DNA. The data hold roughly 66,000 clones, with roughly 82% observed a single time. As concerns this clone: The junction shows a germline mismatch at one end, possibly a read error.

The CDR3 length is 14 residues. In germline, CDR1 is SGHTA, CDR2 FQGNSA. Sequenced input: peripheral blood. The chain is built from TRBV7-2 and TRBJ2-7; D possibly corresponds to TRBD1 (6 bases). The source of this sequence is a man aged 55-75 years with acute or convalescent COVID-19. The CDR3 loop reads CASSILQGPYGQYF. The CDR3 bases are TGTGCCAGCAGCATACTACAGGGACCTTACGGGCAGTACTTC.